This T cell receptor (beta chain) was found in a study of CD8+ T cells in alopecia areata. Study summary: A 6-month off-drug phase came after tofacitinib, which had lasted 6 to 18 months. Study conclusions and caveats: Many expanded lesional clones persisted in scalp and blood during tofacitinib treatment. Clonality in the scalp and expanded CD8+ clones ranked among the top 100 were significantly decreased by tofacitinib. Affected scalp, especially in alopecia totalis/universalis, had a higher clonality than normal scalp did.

This clone was detected only a few times. Its antigen remains unknown. An end of the junction differs from the germline gene, which may be a read error. This CDR3 has 11 residues. Looked up from germline, CDR1 is GTSNPN and CDR2 is SVGIG (reference sequence). Treatment of the sample: oral pan-JAK inhibitor, 5-10 mg twice daily. RNA was extracted and reverse transcribed into cDNA as the sequencing template. The method was immunoSEQ multiplex PCR; TCRdb's version includes in-frame clones alone and lacks a portion of them. The data show 150,000 to 200,000 clones, roughly 60% seen once. Sequencing was performed on CD4+ T cells sorted from blood, taken at week 24, from a patient treated with tofacitinib. This TCR derives from a human donor with alopecia areata. The chain is built from TRBV30 and TRBJ1-2; D possibly corresponds to TRBD1 (5 bases). The CDR3: CAWSAGQGQAF. In DNA form, the CDR3 reads TGTGCCTGGAGTGCGGGGCAGGGCCAGGCCTTC.